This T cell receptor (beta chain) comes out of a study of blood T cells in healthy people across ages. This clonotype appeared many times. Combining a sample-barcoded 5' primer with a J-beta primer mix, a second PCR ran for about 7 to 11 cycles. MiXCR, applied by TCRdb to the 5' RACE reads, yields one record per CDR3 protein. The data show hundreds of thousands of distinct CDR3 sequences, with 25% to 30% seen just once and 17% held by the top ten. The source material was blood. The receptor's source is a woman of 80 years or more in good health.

CDR3 in DNA: TGTGCCAGCAGTTTTACTAGCGGGGGGCTAGCCAAAAACATTCAGTACTTC. Protein: CASSFTSGGLAKNIQYF. The J gene is TRBJ2-4, the V gene TRBV28; 12 positions match TRBD2. The trim removed 3 bases at V and 0 bases at J, leaving 3 bases unmatched. The CDR3 is 17 residues long. CDR1 and CDR2 (germline): MDHEN, SYDVKM.